This TCR beta chain was found in a study of cytomegalovirus exposure and HLA in healthy donors. This CDR3 region has 13 residues. V was cut by 3 bases and J by 2 bases, with 7 bases left in between. Germline V gene data show CDR1 as SGHTA and CDR2 as FQGNSA. Here immunoSEQ multiplex PCR was the method, and the copy in TCRdb shows in-frame clones only, minus some. The sample has tens of thousands of clones; 90% to 95% are singletons. General observations from the study: Among TCR beta chains, those listed as cytomegalovirus-associated numbered about 160.

On this clone itself: Its antigen is unknown.

The sequencing input was PBMCs. This chain joins TRBV7-2 and TRBJ1-2, with a tentative D call TRBD1 (6 bases). This receptor was identified in a man younger than 30 in good health and CMV-seropositive. DNA of the CDR3: TGTGCCAGCAGCTTTGACAGGAACTATGGCTACACCTTC. Protein product: CASSFDRNYGYTF.